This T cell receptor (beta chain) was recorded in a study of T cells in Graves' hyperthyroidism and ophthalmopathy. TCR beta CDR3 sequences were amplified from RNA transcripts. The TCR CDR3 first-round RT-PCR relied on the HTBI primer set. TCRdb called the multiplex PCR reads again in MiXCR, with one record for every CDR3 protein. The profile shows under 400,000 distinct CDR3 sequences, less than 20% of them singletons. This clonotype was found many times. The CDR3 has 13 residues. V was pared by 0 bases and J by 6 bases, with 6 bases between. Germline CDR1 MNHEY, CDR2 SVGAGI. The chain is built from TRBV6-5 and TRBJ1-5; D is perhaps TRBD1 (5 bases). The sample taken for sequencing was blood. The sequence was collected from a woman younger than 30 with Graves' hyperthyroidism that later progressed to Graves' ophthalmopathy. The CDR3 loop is CASSYSTGQPQHF. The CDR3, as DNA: TGTGCCAGCAGTTACTCAACAGGTCAGCCCCAGCATTTT.